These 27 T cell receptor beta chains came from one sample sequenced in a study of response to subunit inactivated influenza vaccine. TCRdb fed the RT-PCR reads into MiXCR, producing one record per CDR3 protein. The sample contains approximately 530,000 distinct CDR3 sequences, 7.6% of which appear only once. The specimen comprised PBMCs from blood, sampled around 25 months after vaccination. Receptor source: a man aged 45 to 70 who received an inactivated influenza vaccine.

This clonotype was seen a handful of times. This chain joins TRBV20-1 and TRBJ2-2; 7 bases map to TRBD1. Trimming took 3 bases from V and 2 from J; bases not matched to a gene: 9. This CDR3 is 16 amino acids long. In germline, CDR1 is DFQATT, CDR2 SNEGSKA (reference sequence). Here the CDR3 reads CSASYEGAENTGELFF. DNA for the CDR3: TGCAGTGCTAGTTATGAGGGGGCGGAAAACACCGGGGAGCTGTTTTTT.

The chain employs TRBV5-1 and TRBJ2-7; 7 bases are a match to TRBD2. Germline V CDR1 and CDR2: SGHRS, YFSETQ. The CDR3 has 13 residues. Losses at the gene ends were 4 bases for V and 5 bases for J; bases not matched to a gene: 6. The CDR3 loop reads CASSLGGGNEQYF. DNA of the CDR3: TGCGCCAGCAGCCTCGGGGGAGGGAACGAGCAGTACTTC.

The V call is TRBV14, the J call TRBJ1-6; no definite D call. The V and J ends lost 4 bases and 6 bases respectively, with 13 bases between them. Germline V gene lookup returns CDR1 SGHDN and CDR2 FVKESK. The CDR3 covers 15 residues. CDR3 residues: CASSRPGGFNSPLHF. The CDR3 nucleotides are TGTGCCAGCAGCCGGCCGGGAGGGTTTAATTCACCCCTCCACTTT.

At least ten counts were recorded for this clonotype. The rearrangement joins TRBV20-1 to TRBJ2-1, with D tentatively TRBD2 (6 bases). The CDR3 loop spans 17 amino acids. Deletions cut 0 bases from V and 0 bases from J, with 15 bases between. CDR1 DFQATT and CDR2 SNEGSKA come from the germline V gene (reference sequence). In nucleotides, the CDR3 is TGCAGTGCTAGAGATTGGCTAGCGAGAAGCTCCTACAATGAGCAGTTCTTC. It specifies CSARDWLARSSYNEQFF.

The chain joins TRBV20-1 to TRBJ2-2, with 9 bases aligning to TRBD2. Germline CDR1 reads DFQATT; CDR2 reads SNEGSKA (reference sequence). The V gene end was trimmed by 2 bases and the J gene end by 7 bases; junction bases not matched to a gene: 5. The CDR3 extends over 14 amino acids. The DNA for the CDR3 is TGCAGTGCTAGAAGCGGGGGGTGGGGCGGGGAGCTGTTTTTT. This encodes CSARSGGWGGELFF.

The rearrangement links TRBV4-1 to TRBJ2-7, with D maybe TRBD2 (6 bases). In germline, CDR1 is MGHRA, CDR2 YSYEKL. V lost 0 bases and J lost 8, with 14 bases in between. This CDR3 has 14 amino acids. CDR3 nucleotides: TGCGCCAGCAGCCAAGATGGTCGGCTAGCGAAGCAGTACTTC. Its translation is CASSQDGRLAKQYF.

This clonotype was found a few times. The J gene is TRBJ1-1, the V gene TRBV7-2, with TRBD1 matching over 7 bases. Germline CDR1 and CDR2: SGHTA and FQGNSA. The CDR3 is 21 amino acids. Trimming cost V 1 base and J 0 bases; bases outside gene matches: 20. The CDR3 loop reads CASSLGPGGNRGRGMNTEAFF. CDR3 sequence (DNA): TGTGCCAGCAGCTTAGGGCCGGGGGGAAACAGGGGAAGGGGGATGAACACTGAAGCTTTCTTT.

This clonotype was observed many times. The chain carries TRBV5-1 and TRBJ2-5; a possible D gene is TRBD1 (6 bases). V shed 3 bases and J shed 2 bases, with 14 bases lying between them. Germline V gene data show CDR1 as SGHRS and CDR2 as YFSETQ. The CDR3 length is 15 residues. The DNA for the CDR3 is TGCGCCAGCAGCTGGCAGGGGTCCCCGCAAGAGACCCAGTACTTC. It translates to CASSWQGSPQETQYF.

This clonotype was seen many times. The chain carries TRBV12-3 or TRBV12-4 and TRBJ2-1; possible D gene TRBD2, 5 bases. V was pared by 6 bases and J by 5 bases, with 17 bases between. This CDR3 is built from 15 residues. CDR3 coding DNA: TGTGCCAGCAGCCGAGCGGATTGGGCGGACAATGAGCAGTTCTTC. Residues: CASSRADWADNEQFF.

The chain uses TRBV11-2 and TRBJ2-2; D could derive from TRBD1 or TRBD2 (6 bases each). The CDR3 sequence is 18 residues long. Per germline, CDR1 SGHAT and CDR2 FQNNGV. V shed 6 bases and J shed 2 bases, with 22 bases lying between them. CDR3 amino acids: CASSFHPRGARNTGELFF. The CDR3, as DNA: TGTGCCAGCAGTTTCCACCCGAGGGGGGCGCGTAACACCGGGGAGCTGTTTTTT.

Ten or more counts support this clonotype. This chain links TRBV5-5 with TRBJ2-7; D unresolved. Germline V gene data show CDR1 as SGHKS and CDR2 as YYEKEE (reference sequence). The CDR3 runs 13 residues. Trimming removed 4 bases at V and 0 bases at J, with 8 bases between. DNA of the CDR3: TGTGCCAGCAGCCTCATTAGCTCCTACGAGCAGTACTTC. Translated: CASSLISSYEQYF.

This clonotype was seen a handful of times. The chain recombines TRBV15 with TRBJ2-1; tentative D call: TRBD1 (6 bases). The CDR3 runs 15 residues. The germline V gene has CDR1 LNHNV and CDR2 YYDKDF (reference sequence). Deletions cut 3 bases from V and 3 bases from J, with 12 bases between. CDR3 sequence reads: CATSSKGHYYNEQFF. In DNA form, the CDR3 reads TGTGCCACCAGCAGCAAGGGACACTACTACAATGAGCAGTTCTTC.

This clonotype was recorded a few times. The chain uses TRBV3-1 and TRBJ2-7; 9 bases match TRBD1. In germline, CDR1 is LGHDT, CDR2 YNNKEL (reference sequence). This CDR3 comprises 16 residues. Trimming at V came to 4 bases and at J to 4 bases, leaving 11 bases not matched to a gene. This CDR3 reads CASSPLGQGTGYEQYF. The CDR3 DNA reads TGTGCCAGCAGCCCCCTCGGACAGGGGACGGGTTACGAGCAGTACTTC.

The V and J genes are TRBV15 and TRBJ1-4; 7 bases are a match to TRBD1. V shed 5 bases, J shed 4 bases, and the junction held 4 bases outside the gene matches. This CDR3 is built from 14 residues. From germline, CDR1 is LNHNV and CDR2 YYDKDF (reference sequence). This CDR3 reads CATSLGQFNEKLFF. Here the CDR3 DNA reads TGTGCCACCAGCCTGGGACAGTTTAATGAAAAACTGTTTTTT.

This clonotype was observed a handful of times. CDR3 coding DNA: TGTGCCAGATCATTCATCAGAGAGCCCCAGCATTTT. Translation: CARSFIREPQHF. The chain is built from TRBV19 and TRBJ1-5; D ambiguous. CDR1 and CDR2 (germline): LNHDA, SQIVND (reference sequence). Trimming took 9 bases from V and 8 from J, leaving 14 bases between them. The CDR3 covers 12 residues.

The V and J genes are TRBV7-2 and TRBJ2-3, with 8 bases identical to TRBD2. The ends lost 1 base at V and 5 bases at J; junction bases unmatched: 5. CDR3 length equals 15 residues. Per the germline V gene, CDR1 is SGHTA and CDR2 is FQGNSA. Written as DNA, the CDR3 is TGTGCCAGCAGCTTAGTCGGGGGGGCTAAAGATACGCAGTATTTT. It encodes CASSLVGGAKDTQYF.

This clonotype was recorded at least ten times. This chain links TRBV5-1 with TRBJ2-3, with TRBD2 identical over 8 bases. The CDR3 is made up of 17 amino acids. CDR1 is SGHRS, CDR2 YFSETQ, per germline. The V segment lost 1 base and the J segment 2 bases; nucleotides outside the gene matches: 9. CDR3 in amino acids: CASSLRPAGELTDTQYF. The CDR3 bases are TGCGCCAGCAGCTTGCGGCCAGCGGGGGAACTCACAGATACGCAGTATTTT.

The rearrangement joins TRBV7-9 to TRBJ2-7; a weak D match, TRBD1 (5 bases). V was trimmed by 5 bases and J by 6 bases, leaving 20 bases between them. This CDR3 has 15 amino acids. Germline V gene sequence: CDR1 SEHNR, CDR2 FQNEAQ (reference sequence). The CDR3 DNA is TGTGCCAGCAGCCAAGACAGCCTTCTGTGGGGCGAGCAGTACTTC. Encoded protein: CASSQDSLLWGEQYF.

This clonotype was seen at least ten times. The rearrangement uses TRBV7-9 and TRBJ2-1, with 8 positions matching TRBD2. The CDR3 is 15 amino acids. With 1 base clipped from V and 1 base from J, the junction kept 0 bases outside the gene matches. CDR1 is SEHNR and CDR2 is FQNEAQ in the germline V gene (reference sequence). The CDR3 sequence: CASSLVAGSYNEQFF. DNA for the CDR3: TGTGCCAGCAGCTTAGTAGCGGGATCCTACAATGAGCAGTTCTTC.

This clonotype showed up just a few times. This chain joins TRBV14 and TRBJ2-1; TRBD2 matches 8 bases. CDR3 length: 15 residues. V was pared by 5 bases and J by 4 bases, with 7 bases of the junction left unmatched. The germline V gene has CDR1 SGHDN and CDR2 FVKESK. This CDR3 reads CASSTDLAGYNEQFF. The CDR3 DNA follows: TGTGCCAGCAGCACTGATCTAGCGGGTTACAATGAGCAGTTCTTC.

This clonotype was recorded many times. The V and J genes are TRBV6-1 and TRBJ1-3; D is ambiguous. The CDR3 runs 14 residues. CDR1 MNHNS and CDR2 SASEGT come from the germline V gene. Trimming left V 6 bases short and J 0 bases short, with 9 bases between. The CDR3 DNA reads TGTGCCAGCAGAGCCATGGGCTCTGGAAACACCATATATTTT. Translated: CASRAMGSGNTIYF.

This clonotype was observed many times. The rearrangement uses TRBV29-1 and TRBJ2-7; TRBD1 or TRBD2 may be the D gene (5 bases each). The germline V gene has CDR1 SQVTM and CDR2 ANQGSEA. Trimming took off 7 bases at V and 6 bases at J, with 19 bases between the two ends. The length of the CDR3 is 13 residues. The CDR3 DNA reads TGCAGCGCGAGGGACCTTGTGAACGTCGAGCAGTACTTC. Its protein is CSARDLVNVEQYF.

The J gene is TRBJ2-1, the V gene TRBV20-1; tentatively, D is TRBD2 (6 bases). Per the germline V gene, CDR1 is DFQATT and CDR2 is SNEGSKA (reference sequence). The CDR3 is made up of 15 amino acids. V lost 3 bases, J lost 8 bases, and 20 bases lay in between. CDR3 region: CSASLYGGLRDEQFF. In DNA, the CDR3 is TGCAGTGCTAGTCTGTACGGGGGACTCAGGGATGAGCAGTTCTTC.

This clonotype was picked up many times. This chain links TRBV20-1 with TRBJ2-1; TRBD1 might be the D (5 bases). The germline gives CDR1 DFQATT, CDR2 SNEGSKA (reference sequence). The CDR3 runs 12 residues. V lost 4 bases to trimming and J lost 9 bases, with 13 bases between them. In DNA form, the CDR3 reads TGCAGTGCTACGCAGGGTCAGCGTGAGCAGTTCTTC. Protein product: CSATQGQREQFF.

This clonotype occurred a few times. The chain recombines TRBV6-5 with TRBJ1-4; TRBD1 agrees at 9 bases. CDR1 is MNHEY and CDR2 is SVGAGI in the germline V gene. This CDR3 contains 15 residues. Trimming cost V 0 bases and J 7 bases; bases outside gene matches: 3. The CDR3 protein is CASSYSGQGSEKLFF. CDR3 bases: TGTGCCAGCAGTTACTCCGGACAGGGGAGTGAAAAACTGTTTTTT.

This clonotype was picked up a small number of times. The CDR3 nucleotides are TGCAGTGCTACCAAGGGACAGGGATATGGCTACACCTTC. Residues: CSATKGQGYGYTF. V is TRBV20-1 and J is TRBJ1-2, with 9 bases aligning to TRBD1. The CDR3 is made up of 13 amino acids. Germline CDR1 DFQATT, CDR2 SNEGSKA (reference sequence). After removal of 4 bases from V and 5 bases from J, the junction contained 5 bases not matched to a gene.

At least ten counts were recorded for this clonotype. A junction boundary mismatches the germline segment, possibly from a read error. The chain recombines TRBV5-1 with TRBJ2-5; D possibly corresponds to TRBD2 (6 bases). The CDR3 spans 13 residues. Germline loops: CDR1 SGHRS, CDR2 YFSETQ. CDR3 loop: CASSLGSGETQYF. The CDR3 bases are TGTGCCAGCAGCTTGGGTAGCGGAGAGACCCAGTACTTC.